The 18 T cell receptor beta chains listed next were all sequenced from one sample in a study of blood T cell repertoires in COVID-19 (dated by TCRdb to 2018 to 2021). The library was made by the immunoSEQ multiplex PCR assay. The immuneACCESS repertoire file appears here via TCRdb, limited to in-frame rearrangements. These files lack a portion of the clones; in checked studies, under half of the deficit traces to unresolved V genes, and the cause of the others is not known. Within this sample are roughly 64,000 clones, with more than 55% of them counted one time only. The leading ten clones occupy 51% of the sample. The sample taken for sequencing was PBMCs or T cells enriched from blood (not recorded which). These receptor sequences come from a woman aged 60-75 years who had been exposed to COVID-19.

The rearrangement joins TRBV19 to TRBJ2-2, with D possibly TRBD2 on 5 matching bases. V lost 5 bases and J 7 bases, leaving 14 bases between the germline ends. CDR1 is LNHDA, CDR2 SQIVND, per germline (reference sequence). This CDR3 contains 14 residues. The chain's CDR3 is CASSPAAVGGELFF. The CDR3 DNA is TGTGCCAGTAGTCCAGCGGCGGTAGGCGGGGAGCTGTTTTTT.

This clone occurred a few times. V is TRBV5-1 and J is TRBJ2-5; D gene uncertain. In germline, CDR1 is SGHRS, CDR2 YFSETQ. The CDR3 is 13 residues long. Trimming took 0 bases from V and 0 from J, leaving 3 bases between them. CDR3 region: CASSLDNQETQYF. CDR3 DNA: TGCGCCAGCAGCTTGGACAACCAAGAGACCCAGTACTTC.

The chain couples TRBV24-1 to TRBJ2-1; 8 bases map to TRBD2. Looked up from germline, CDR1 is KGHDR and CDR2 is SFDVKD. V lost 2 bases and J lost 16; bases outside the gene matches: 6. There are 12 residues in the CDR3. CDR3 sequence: CATSDSAGTSFF. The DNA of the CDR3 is TGTGCCACCAGTGATTCCGCCGGGACTAGTTTCTTC.

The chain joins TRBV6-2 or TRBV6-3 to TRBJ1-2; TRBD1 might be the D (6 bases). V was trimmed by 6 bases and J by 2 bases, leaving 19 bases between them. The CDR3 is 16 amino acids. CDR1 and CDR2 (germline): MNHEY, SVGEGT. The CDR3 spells CASSPPDRPNNYGYTF. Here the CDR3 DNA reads TGTGCCAGCAGCCCCCCCGACAGGCCGAACAACTATGGCTACACCTTC.

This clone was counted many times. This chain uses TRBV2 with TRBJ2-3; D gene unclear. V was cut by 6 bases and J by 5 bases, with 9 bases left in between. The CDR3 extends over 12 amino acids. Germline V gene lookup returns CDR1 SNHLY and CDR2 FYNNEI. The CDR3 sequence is CASRQFGDTQYF. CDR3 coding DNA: TGTGCCAGCAGACAGTTTGGAGATACGCAGTATTTT. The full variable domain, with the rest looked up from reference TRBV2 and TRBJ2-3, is EPEVTQTPSHQVTQMGQEVILRCVPISNHLYFYWYRQILGQKVEFLVSFYNNEISEKSEIFDDQFSVERPDGSNFTLKIRSTKLEDSAMYFCASRQFGDTQYFGPGTRLTVL.

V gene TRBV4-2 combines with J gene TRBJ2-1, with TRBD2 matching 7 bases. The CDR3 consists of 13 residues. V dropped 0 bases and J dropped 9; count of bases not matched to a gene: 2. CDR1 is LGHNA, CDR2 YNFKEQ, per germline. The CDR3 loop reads CASSQDRGSEQFF. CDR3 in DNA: TGTGCCAGCAGCCAAGATCGCGGGAGTGAGCAGTTCTTC.

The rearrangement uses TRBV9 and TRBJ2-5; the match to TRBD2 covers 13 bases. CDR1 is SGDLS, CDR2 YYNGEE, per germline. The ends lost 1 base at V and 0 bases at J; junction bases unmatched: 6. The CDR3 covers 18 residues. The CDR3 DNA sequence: TGTGCCAGCAGCGTAACTAGCGGGGGGGCACTGTACCAAGAGACCCAGTACTTC. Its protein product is CASSVTSGGALYQETQYF.

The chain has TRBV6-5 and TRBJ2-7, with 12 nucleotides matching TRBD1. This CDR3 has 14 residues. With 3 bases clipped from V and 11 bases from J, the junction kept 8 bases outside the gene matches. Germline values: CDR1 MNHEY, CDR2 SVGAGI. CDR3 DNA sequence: TGTGCCAGCAGTTATTCCGGGACAGGGGGCTCTGAGTACTTC. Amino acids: CASSYSGTGGSEYF.

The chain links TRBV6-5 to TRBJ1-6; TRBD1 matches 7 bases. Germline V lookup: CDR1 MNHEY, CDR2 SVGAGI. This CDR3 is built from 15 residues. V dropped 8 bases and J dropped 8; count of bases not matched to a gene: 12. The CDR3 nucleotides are TGTGCCAGCTTCCCAGGGGGGACGTCCCATTCACCCCTCCACTTT. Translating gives CASFPGGTSHSPLHF.

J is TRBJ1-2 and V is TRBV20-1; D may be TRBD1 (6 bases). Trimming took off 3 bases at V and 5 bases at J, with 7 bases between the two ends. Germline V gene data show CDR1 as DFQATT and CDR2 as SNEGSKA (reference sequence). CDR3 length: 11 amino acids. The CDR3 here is CSARGAYGYTF. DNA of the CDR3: TGCAGTGCTAGGGGGGCGTATGGCTACACCTTC.

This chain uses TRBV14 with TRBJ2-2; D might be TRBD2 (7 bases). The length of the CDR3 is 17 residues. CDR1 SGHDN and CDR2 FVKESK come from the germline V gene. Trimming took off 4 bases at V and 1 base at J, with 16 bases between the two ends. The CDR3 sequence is CASSRTGGSWNTGELFF. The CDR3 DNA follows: TGTGCCAGCAGCCGCACGGGGGGCAGTTGGAACACCGGGGAGCTGTTTTTT.

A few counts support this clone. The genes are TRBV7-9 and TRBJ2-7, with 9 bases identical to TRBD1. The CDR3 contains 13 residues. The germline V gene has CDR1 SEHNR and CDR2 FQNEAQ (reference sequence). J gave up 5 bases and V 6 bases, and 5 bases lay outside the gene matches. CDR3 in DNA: TGTGCCAGCAGACAGGGGGCGCGGCACGAGCAGTACTTC. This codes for CASRQGARHEQYF. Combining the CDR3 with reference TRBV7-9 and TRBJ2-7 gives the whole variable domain DTGVSQNPRHKITKRGQNVTFRCDPISEHNRLYWYRQTLGQGPEFLTYFQNEAQLEKSRLLSDRFSAERPKGSFSTLEIQRTEQGDSAMYLCASRQGARHEQYFGPGTRLTVT.

The CDR3 loop is CASNGEAVSEQYF. Here the CDR3 DNA reads TGTGCCAGCAACGGGGAAGCGGTTTCCGAGCAGTACTTC. This rearrangement joins TRBV2 to TRBJ2-7, with D possibly being TRBD2 (5 bases). The CDR3 totals 13 residues. V was clipped by 7 bases and J by 6 bases, with 16 bases between them. Germline V gene lookup returns CDR1 SNHLY and CDR2 FYNNEI.

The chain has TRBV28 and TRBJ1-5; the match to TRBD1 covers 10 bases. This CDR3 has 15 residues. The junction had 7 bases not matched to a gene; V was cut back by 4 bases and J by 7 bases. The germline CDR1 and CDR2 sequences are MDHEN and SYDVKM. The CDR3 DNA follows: TGTGCCAGCAGTTCCCGACAGGGGGCGAAACAGCCCCAGCATTTT. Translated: CASSSRQGAKQPQHF. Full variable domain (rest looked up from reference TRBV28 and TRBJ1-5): DVKVTQSSRYLVKRTGEKVFLECVQDMDHENMFWYRQDPGLGLRLIYFSYDVKMKEKGDIPEGYSVSREKKERFSLILESASTNQTSMYLCASSSRQGAKQPQHFGDGTRLSIL.

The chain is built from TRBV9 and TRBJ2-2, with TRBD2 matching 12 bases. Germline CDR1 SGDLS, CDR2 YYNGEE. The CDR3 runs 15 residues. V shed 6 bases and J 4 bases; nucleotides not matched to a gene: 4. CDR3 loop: CASTQLAGGTGELFF. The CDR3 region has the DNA TGTGCCAGCACCCAACTAGCGGGAGGCACCGGGGAGCTGTTTTTT.

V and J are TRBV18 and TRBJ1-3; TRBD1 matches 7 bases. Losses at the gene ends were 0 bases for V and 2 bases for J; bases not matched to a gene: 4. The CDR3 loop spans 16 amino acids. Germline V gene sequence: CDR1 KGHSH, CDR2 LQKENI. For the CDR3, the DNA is TGTGCCAGCTCACCACCGACAGGGAGTACTGGAAACACCATATATTTT. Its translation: CASSPPTGSTGNTIYF.

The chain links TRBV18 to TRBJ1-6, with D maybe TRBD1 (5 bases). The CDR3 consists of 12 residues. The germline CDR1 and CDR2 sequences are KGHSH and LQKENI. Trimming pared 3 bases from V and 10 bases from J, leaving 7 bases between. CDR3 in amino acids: CASSPSGSPLHF. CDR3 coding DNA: TGTGCCAGCTCACCTTCAGGGTCACCCCTCCACTTT.

CDR3 protein: CASSPELKNTEAFF. The CDR3 DNA is TGTGCCAGCTCACCGGAGTTGAAGAACACTGAAGCTTTCTTT. The chain combines TRBV18 with TRBJ1-1; D gene unclear. Germline CDR1 and CDR2: KGHSH and LQKENI. The CDR3 sequence is 14 residues long. Trimming cost V 3 bases and J 1 base, with 9 bases left between them.